This section outlines one TCR beta chain sequence together with its context. These data are taken from a study of blood T cell repertoires in COVID-19. About the study: Material from acute and convalescent COVID-19 was sourced from the United States, Italy and Spain.

Per the authors' pipeline: Cell counts per sample came from amplifying reference gene primers. The protocol was immunoSEQ multiplex PCR, while the TCRdb copy is restricted to in-frame clones and leaves out a portion. The V and J calls and clone size are taken from that table; D and trimming were inferred from the DNA. This sample has some 400,000 clones, with around 87% found just once. Germline V CDR1 and CDR2: MNHEY, SMNVEV (reference sequence). The CDR3 has 16 amino acids. V shed 5 bases, J shed 3 bases, and the junction held 13 bases outside the gene matches. This TCR was sampled from a human donor in a cohort sampled during active COVID-19. Sample: peripheral blood. The V gene is TRBV27, the J gene TRBJ2-7; 7 bases fit TRBD2. The CDR3 nucleotides are TGTGCCAGCAGTCCCTCGACTAGCCTTAGTGTCTACGAGCAGTACTTC. This translates into CASSPSTSLSVYEQYF.